A selection of T cell receptor beta chains follows, all from one sample in a study of T-cell memory formation after mild COVID-19. TCRdb itself ran the 5' RACE reads through MiXCR, one entry per CDR3 protein. The sample contains 350,000 to 400,000 distinct CDR3 sequences, 14% of which appear only once. Sequencing was carried out using PBMCs or a T cell subset sorted from them (not recorded which). These TCRs come from a man between 18 and 29 years old who had mild COVID-19 (a few samples of this study predate the infection). Cell type and time point are not known. Each CDR3 is given without its conserved first and last residue. Not every row has a clone size; where given, it reads once, few, many or a size class.

clone_size: few
v_call: TRBV4-3
cdr3_aa: ASSLDSGTLYEQY

clone_size: -
v_call: TRBV9
cdr3_aa: ASSVGGAHWWETQY

clone_size: -
v_call: TRBV18
cdr3_aa: ASSPRVATNEKLF

clone_size: -
v_call: TRBV7-9
cdr3_aa: ASSLEAVLTTDTQY

clone_size: few
v_call: TRBV12-3/TRBV12-4
cdr3_aa: ASSPLTAATNEKLF

clone_size: few
v_call: TRBV18
cdr3_aa: ASSPPGERAF

clone_size: -
v_call: TRBV28
cdr3_aa: ASSVLTGTGYT

clone_size: few
v_call: TRBV5-6
cdr3_aa: ASSWTRDNGDTQY

clone_size: many
v_call: TRBV5-1
cdr3_aa: ASSLHGTGGMNEQF

clone_size: -
v_call: TRBV6-6
cdr3_aa: ASSYSGAFYQPQH

clone_size: many
v_call: TRBV6-5
cdr3_aa: ASTKLRDGWTEAF

clone_size: few
v_call: TRBV20-1
cdr3_aa: SAAGHPDTDTQY

clone_size: few
v_call: TRBV4-1
cdr3_aa: ASSQESYPGETQY

clone_size: few
v_call: TRBV11-2
cdr3_aa: ASSLDPGQGMNEQF

clone_size: -
v_call: TRBV7-9
cdr3_aa: ASSLSSSPLH

clone_size: -
v_call: TRBV7-2
cdr3_aa: ASRRPGTGETEAF

clone_size: few
v_call: TRBV6-2/TRBV6-3
cdr3_aa: ASSRTWTTPSYT

clone_size: few
v_call: TRBV6-2/TRBV6-3
cdr3_aa: ASTHRWETQY

clone_size: -
v_call: TRBV6-6
cdr3_aa: ASSYTPWDGYT

clone_size: many
v_call: TRBV12-3/TRBV12-4
cdr3_aa: ASSLFVGNTIY